One sample yielded the 3 T cell receptor beta chains listed below, sequenced in a study of cytomegalovirus exposure and HLA in healthy donors. The primer mix had 60 Vbeta and 13 Jbeta primers. Assay used: immunoSEQ multiplex PCR; TCRdb lists only in-frame clones, some missing. The sample holds over 150,000 clones; around 68% are singletons and the top ten take about 2.9%. The sequencing input was PBMCs. The receptors originated from a woman in her forties in good health and CMV-seropositive.

The chain couples TRBV4-1 to TRBJ2-3; 8 positions match TRBD1. This CDR3 spans 17 amino acids. V lost 4 bases, J lost 0 bases, and 9 bases stayed unmatched. Per the germline V gene, CDR1 is MGHRA and CDR2 is YSYEKL. The CDR3 DNA reads TGCGCCAGCAGCCCAACGCCAGGGACAGGCAGCACAGATACGCAGTATTTT. It specifies CASSPTPGTGSTDTQYF.

The gene calls are TRBV6-1 and TRBJ1-2, with a possible D match to TRBD1 (6 bases). CDR1 is MNHNS, CDR2 SASEGT, per germline. The CDR3 consists of 15 residues. Trimming removed 1 base at V and 8 bases at J, with 17 bases between. CDR3 in amino acids: CASSEGPGAVMGYTF. CDR3 DNA sequence: TGTGCCAGCAGTGAAGGGCCAGGGGCTGTTATGGGCTACACCTTC.

There are a few counts of this clone. The rearrangement links TRBV6-5 to TRBJ2-7; TRBD1 agrees at 9 bases. Looked up from germline, CDR1 is MNHEY and CDR2 is SVGAGI. Unmatched junction bases numbered 7, after V lost 7 bases and J lost 3 bases. The CDR3 extends over 14 amino acids. CDR3 region: CASIWDREVYEQYF. DNA of the CDR3: TGTGCCAGCATTTGGGACAGGGAGGTCTACGAGCAGTACTTC.